This T cell receptor beta chain was profiled in a study of OX40 agonist ivuxolimab in advanced cancers. About the study: All patients had ivuxolimab intravenously every 2 weeks at 0.01 to 10 mg/kg.

Findings and caveats of the study: At 0.1 to 3.0 mg/kg, clonal expansion of CD4+ and CD8+ blood T cells had occurred by week 6. Clonal expansion among partial responders at 0.1-3.0 mg/kg ranked near the lowest.

The sampling schedule covered blood at baseline, cycle 4 day 1, and cycle 7 day 1. Using immunoSEQ multiplex PCR, the repertoire was profiled, and TCRdb retains in-frame clones only, with some absent. This table has approximately 77,000 clones, 70% to 90% appearing once. In its sample, this clone was seen a few times. Its antigen remains unidentified. This clonotype originated in an adult with an advanced solid tumor such as melanoma, head and neck, liver or kidney cancer. Source: CD4+ or CD8+ T cells sorted from blood, taken in a trial of the OX40 agonist ivuxolimab.

The CDR3 DNA reads TGTGCCAGCAGCGCACAAGGACACCCGAACACTGAAGCTTTCTTT. Protein: CASSAQGHPNTEAFF. The chain carries TRBV21-1 and TRBJ1-1; TRBD1, the table's D call, lacks a check against the DNA. TRBV21-1 is reported as a pseudogene. This CDR3 has 15 amino acids.